A single sample is the source of the 27 T cell receptor beta chains below, sequenced in a study of control samples from healthy donors and cancer patients. Some clones are missing from TCRdb's copy, which holds only in-frame ones; the method was immunoSEQ multiplex PCR. The sample holds some 130,000 clones, 92% seen once. Sequenced material: blood. The receptors here all came from a woman between 50 and 59 years old in good health.

CDR3 region: CASSLSGGAYNEQFF. DNA for the CDR3: TGTGCCAGCAGCCTTAGCGGGGGGGCCTACAATGAGCAGTTCTTC. The rearrangement uses TRBV27 and TRBJ2-1, with 11 bases matching TRBD2. Unmatched junction bases numbered 3, after V lost 6 bases and J lost 2 bases. The CDR3 loop spans 15 amino acids. CDR1 is MNHEY and CDR2 is SMNVEV in the germline V gene (reference sequence).

The rearrangement joins TRBV19 to TRBJ2-1; the D gene is possibly TRBD1 (6 bases). From germline, CDR1 is LNHDA and CDR2 SQIVND (reference sequence). The CDR3 is made up of 16 amino acids. V was trimmed by 0 bases and J by 4 bases, leaving 13 bases between them. CDR3 nucleotides: TGTGCCAGTAGTATAGATAGCCAGGGGCGGTACAATGAGCAGTTCTTC. Translated: CASSIDSQGRYNEQFF.

CDR3 protein: CASSLTGWGKNEKLFF. CDR3 nucleotides: TGTGCCAGCAGTTTGACAGGGTGGGGAAAAAATGAAAAACTGTTTTTT. The J gene is TRBJ1-4, the V gene TRBV27, with TRBD1 matching 7 bases. Per the germline V gene, CDR1 is MNHEY and CDR2 is SMNVEV (reference sequence). V shed 3 bases and J 5 bases; nucleotides not matched to a gene: 9. The CDR3 covers 16 residues.

This sequence joins TRBV29-1 and TRBJ2-7; D might be TRBD1 or TRBD2, each matching 5 bases. CDR3 size: 14 residues. The V end was cut by 0 bases, the J end by 2 bases, with 11 bases between. Germline assignment: CDR1 SQVTM and CDR2 ANQGSEA. CDR3 nucleotides: TGCAGCGTTGAAGAACCCGGGGCGACCTACGAGCAGTACTTC. Amino acid sequence: CSVEEPGATYEQYF.

The gene calls are TRBV6-1 and TRBJ2-6; D gene unclear. This CDR3 region has 16 residues. V was pared by 0 bases and J by 0 bases, with 6 bases between. Germline V lookup: CDR1 MNHNS, CDR2 SASEGT. The CDR3 reads CASSEAHLSGANVLTF. DNA for the CDR3: TGTGCCAGCAGTGAAGCGCACCTCTCTGGGGCCAACGTCCTGACTTTC.

The chain is built from TRBV5-4 and TRBJ2-1, with D maybe TRBD2 (6 bases). The CDR3 spans 16 residues. In germline, CDR1 is SGHNT, CDR2 YYREEE (reference sequence). Trimming removed 2 bases at V and 7 bases at J, with 19 bases between. The CDR3 loop is CASSLAGTGGWNEQFF. The CDR3 DNA is TGTGCCAGCAGCTTAGCCGGGACTGGGGGGTGGAATGAGCAGTTCTTC.

V usage is TRBV19 and J usage is TRBJ1-4; perhaps TRBD1 as D (5 bases). CDR3 length: 15 residues. V was cut by 6 bases and J by 7 bases, with 18 bases left in between. CDR1 is LNHDA and CDR2 is SQIVND in the germline V gene (reference sequence). The CDR3 region has the DNA TGTGCCAGTAGCCCCACAGGTGTATCGGGTGAAAAACTGTTTTTT. It translates to CASSPTGVSGEKLFF.

The V call is TRBV28, the J call TRBJ1-5, with D hard to call. The germline CDR1 and CDR2 sequences are MDHEN and SYDVKM. The CDR3 has 15 residues. V lost 1 base and J 7 bases, leaving 14 bases between the germline ends. CDR3 sequence (DNA): TGTGCCAGCAGTTTATTGTCCGGGTTGAGGCAGCCCCAGCATTTT. This translates into CASSLLSGLRQPQHF. The full variable domain, in which reference TRBV28 and TRBJ1-5 provide the parts outside the CDR3, is DVKVTQSSRYLVKRTGEKVFLECVQDMDHENMFWYRQDPGLGLRLIYFSYDVKMKEKGDIPEGYSVSREKKERFSLILESASTNQTSMYLCASSLLSGLRQPQHFGDGTRLSIL.

The chain is built from TRBV28 and TRBJ2-1, with TRBD2 matching 7 bases. The ends lost 2 bases at V and 13 bases at J; junction bases unmatched: 8. Germline V CDR1 and CDR2: MDHEN, SYDVKM. The CDR3 consists of 13 residues. The CDR3 reads CASSLSLAVQQFF. In DNA form, the CDR3 reads TGTGCCAGCAGTTTAAGCCTAGCGGTTCAACAGTTCTTC.

This clone has a handful of counts. The chain has TRBV11-2 and TRBJ2-7; 13 positions agree with TRBD2. The CDR3 is 15 amino acids. With 0 bases clipped from V and 12 bases from J, the junction kept 8 bases outside the gene matches. Germline CDR1 SGHAT, CDR2 FQNNGV. This chain's CDR3 is CASSLDGTSGNKWYF. CDR3 coding DNA: TGTGCCAGCAGCTTAGACGGGACTAGCGGGAATAAATGGTACTTC. Combining the CDR3 with reference TRBV11-2 and TRBJ2-7 gives the whole variable domain EAGVAQSPRYKIIEKRQSVAFWCNPISGHATLYWYQQILGQGPKLLIQFQNNGVVDDSQLPKDRFSAERLKGVDSTLKIQPAKLEDSAVYLCASSLDGTSGNKWYFGPGTRLTVT.

The chain couples TRBV4-2 to TRBJ2-7, with D unclear. From germline, CDR1 is LGHNA and CDR2 YNFKEQ. This CDR3 spans 18 amino acids. The V gene lost 0 bases and the J gene lost 0 bases, with 18 bases spanning the gap. CDR3 loop: CASSQDPIWGGNSYEQYF. Written as DNA, the CDR3 is TGTGCCAGCAGCCAAGATCCCATTTGGGGTGGGAACTCCTACGAGCAGTACTTC.

The V gene is TRBV10-3, the J gene TRBJ2-7; D might be TRBD1 or TRBD2, each matching 5 bases. This CDR3 spans 13 amino acids. Trimming cost V 6 bases and J 4 bases, with 13 bases left between them. Germline CDR1 and CDR2: ENHRY and SYGVKD. The CDR3 region has the DNA TGTGCCATCAGCCCCCGGGACGCTTACGAGCAGTACTTC. Its protein product is CAISPRDAYEQYF.

The rearrangement links TRBV5-6 to TRBJ2-7, with a possible D match to TRBD2 (7 bases). The CDR3 runs 13 residues. With 2 bases removed from V and 6 bases from J, the gap between germline ends came to 12 bases. Germline values: CDR1 SGHDT, CDR2 YYEEEE. CDR3 nucleotides: TGTGCCAGCAGCTTCGGGGGGCTCTCCGAGCAGTACTTC. Its protein product is CASSFGGLSEQYF.

The chain carries TRBV9 and TRBJ2-1; 9 bases agree with TRBD2. J gave up 4 bases and V 3 bases, and 5 bases lay outside the gene matches. The CDR3 is made up of 15 amino acids. Germline CDR1 and CDR2: SGDLS and YYNGEE. The DNA for the CDR3 is TGTGCCAGCAGCGCCCGGACTAGCGTGTACAATGAGCAGTTCTTC. Residues: CASSARTSVYNEQFF.

V gene TRBV30 combines with J gene TRBJ2-7; 11 positions agree with TRBD2. This CDR3 is 15 amino acids long. V lost 1 base to trimming and J lost 5 bases; unmatched junction nucleotides: 7. CDR1 GTSNPN and CDR2 SVGIG come from the germline V gene (reference sequence). The CDR3 region has the DNA TGTGCCTGGAGTGATTTTAGCGGGAGGGCCCACGAGCAGTACTTC. This gives the protein CAWSDFSGRAHEQYF.

This sequence joins TRBV14 and TRBJ1-4; TRBD1 aligns across 8 bases. The CDR3 is 15 amino acids. Trimming cost V 2 bases and J 7 bases; bases outside gene matches: 6. CDR1 and CDR2 (germline): SGHDN, FVKESK. The CDR3, as DNA: TGTGCCAGCAGCCAAATGGACAGGGTGTCTGAAAAACTGTTTTTT. The encoded protein is CASSQMDRVSEKLFF.

This chain uses TRBV30 with TRBJ1-5; TRBD1 agrees at 11 bases. V trimming: 1 base; J trimming: 7 bases; junction bases outside the gene matches: 3. The CDR3 contains 14 residues. CDR1 and CDR2 from the germline V gene are GTSNPN and SVGIG (reference sequence). CDR3 sequence reads: CAWSGTGGGQPQHF. CDR3 DNA sequence: TGTGCCTGGAGTGGGACAGGGGGCGGCCAGCCCCAGCATTTT.

The chain couples TRBV19 to TRBJ2-2, with 9 bases matching TRBD1. V was pared by 0 bases and J by 6 bases, with 2 bases of the junction left unmatched. This CDR3 spans 15 amino acids. The germline V gene encodes CDR1 LNHDA and CDR2 SQIVND (reference sequence). CDR3 DNA: TGTGCCAGTAGTATAGAGGGACAGGGTCCCGGGGAGCTGTTTTTT. Translating it yields CASSIEGQGPGELFF.

CDR3 protein: CASSRTYTDTQYF. In nucleotides, the CDR3 is TGTGCCAGCAGCAGAACATATACAGATACGCAGTATTTT. J is TRBJ2-3 and V is TRBV5-4; D is unresolved. This CDR3 contains 13 residues. V was clipped by 4 bases and J by 3 bases, with 9 bases between them. Germline V CDR1 and CDR2: SGHNT, YYREEE (reference sequence).

The V and J genes are TRBV21-1 and TRBJ2-3. TRBV21-1 counts as a pseudogene. This CDR3 comprises 10 residues. As DNA, the CDR3 is TGTGCCAGCCTCAAAGATACGCAGTATTTT. Its translation: CASLKDTQYF.

The chain is built from TRBV6-6 and TRBJ2-7; 7 bases are shared with TRBD1. Per the germline V gene, CDR1 is MNHNY and CDR2 is SVGAGI (reference sequence). Trimming took 2 bases from V and 3 from J; bases not matched to a gene: 4. This CDR3 region has 14 residues. CDR3 in DNA: TGTGCCAGCAGTTACGAAGCAGGGGGCTACGAGCAGTACTTC. Protein: CASSYEAGGYEQYF.

The genes are TRBV4-2 and TRBJ2-7; a possible D gene is TRBD2 (6 bases). This CDR3 is 13 amino acids long. Trimming left V 4 bases short and J 3 bases short, with 10 bases between. The V gene's germline CDR1 is LGHNA and CDR2 YNFKEQ. The CDR3 DNA reads as TGTGCCAGCAGCCCCGGGACTCGCTACGAGCAGTACTTC. Amino acid sequence: CASSPGTRYEQYF.

The chain employs TRBV28 and TRBJ1-2; D gene unclear. The CDR3 has 12 residues. Germline V lookup: CDR1 MDHEN, CDR2 SYDVKM. Between the trimmed V and J ends, which lost 5 bases and 4 bases, there was a span of 8 bases. The CDR3 sequence: CASSNELYGYTF. The CDR3 nucleotides are TGTGCCAGCAGTAATGAACTCTATGGCTACACCTTC.

The chain couples TRBV18 to TRBJ2-1, with TRBD1 identical over 7 bases. Losses at the gene ends were 2 bases for V and 6 bases for J; bases not matched to a gene: 4. The CDR3 contains 14 residues. Germline V gene sequence: CDR1 KGHSH, CDR2 LQKENI. CDR3 residues: CASSPKDRTNEQFF. The CDR3 region has the DNA TGTGCCAGCTCACCAAAGGACAGGACCAATGAGCAGTTCTTC.

V gene TRBV6-5 combines with J gene TRBJ1-1, with a weak D call TRBD1 (6 bases). The CDR3 runs 14 residues. Trimming shortened V by 4 bases and J by 1 base, and 10 bases separated the two germline ends. CDR1 is MNHEY, CDR2 SVGAGI, per germline. CDR3 DNA: TGTGCCAGCAGTTCCACGGGACAGAACACTGAAGCTTTCTTT. Amino acid sequence: CASSSTGQNTEAFF.

This clone was detected once. The chain joins TRBV5-1 to TRBJ1-4; D remains ambiguous. Germline V CDR1 and CDR2: SGHRS, YFSETQ. The CDR3 spans 15 residues. Deletions cut 0 bases from V and 7 bases from J, with 13 bases between. CDR3 in DNA: TGCGCCAGCAGCTTGGGAGTCTCGGTGGGTGAAAAACTGTTTTTT. Protein product: CASSLGVSVGEKLFF.

J is TRBJ2-2 and V is TRBV28, with D perhaps matching TRBD1 (6 bases). CDR3 length equals 17 residues. V was pared by 2 bases and J by 1 base, with 14 bases between. Germline V gives CDR1 MDHEN, CDR2 SYDVKM. CDR3: CASSLPGQHLNTGELFF. CDR3 DNA: TGTGCCAGCAGTTTACCGGGACAACATCTGAACACCGGGGAGCTGTTTTTT.